The next 7 T cell receptor beta chains were all read from a single sample in a study of tumor and adjacent non-tumor tissue in lung cancer. Three rounds of nested PCR, following a modified ARM-PCR protocol, produced the TCRbeta library. Using its own MiXCR run on the multiplex PCR reads, TCRdb lists one record per CDR3 protein. In the table there are roughly 140,000 distinct CDR3 sequences, around two thirds of which are singletons. No cell sorting was done before RNA was extracted from the tissue. Sequencing was performed on lung tumor tissue. These receptors were taken from a man in his fifties or sixties with small cell lung cancer.

With respect to this clonotype: Given the absence of the conserved phenylalanine or tryptophan at the CDR3 end, a read error is likely. The chain joins TRBV19 to TRBJ1-5, with D possibly TRBD1 on 5 matching bases. Germline CDR1 reads LNHDA; CDR2 reads SQIVND (reference sequence). V was clipped by 0 bases and J by 1 base, with 10 bases between them. The CDR3 sequence is 16 residues long. The CDR3 loop is CASSIEGGDSNQPQHL. CDR3 DNA sequence: TGTGCCAGTAGTATAGAGGGCGGGGACAGCAATCAGCCCCAGCATCTT.

This clonotype was detected once. This rearrangement joins TRBV12-3 or TRBV12-4 to TRBJ2-2; weak D call: TRBD2 (6 bases). The CDR3 spans 14 residues. Trimming left V 6 bases short and J 6 bases short, with 14 bases between. CDR3 in DNA: TGTGCCAGCAGATCTCTACGCGGGGCCGGGGAGCTGTTTTTT. It codes for CASRSLRGAGELFF.

This clonotype was detected many times. The chain carries TRBV29-1 and TRBJ2-5; 9 nucleotides line up with TRBD1. The ends lost 6 bases at V and 5 bases at J; junction bases unmatched: 4. Germline values: CDR1 SQVTM, CDR2 ANQGSEA. The CDR3 extends over 12 amino acids. CDR3 coding DNA: TGCAGCGTAACCGGGACAGGGGAGACCCAGTACTTC. This sequence encodes CSVTGTGETQYF.

As for this clonotype: Possible read error: a much larger clone is one base away. The chain carries TRBV6-1 and TRBJ2-2; 8 bases map to TRBD2. CDR1 MNHNS and CDR2 SASEGT come from the germline V gene. The CDR3 is 14 residues long. DNA for the CDR3: TGTGCCAGCAAGACTAGCGCAAACATCGGGGAGCTGTTTTTT. This translates into CASKTSANIGELFF.

This clonotype was counted a few times. J is TRBJ1-1 and V is TRBV28; D might be TRBD1 (5 bases). V was clipped by 7 bases and J by 8 bases, with 14 bases between them. Germline CDR1 is MDHEN and CDR2 is SYDVKM. The CDR3 totals 12 residues. DNA of the CDR3: TGTGCCAGCACCCTCAAGGCAGGGGAAGCTTTCTTT. Amino acids: CASTLKAGEAFF. The whole variable domain, filled in from reference TRBV28 and TRBJ1-1, reads DVKVTQSSRYLVKRTGEKVFLECVQDMDHENMFWYRQDPGLGLRLIYFSYDVKMKEKGDIPEGYSVSREKKERFSLILESASTNQTSMYLCASTLKAGEAFFGQGTRLTVV.

In regard to this clonotype: A read error may be the cause here, since a much bigger clone is one base away. This chain links TRBV20-1 with TRBJ1-1; D gene uncertain. Germline assignment: CDR1 DFQATT and CDR2 SNEGSKA (reference sequence). The CDR3 extends over 13 amino acids. The CDR3 here is CSAQWQLNTETFF. Here the CDR3 DNA reads TGCAGTGCACAGTGGCAGTTGAACACTGAAACTTTCTTT.

The sample holds one count of this clonotype. The J gene is TRBJ2-1, the V gene TRBV20-1; 12 positions match TRBD2. Trimming removed 7 bases from V and 4 bases from J; junction bases left unmatched: 5. The CDR3 spans 14 residues. CDR1 is DFQATT, CDR2 SNEGSKA, per germline (reference sequence). The CDR3 region has the DNA TGCAGTGTGTCGCTAGCGGGAGGGTACAATGAGCAGTTCTTC. Protein sequence: CSVSLAGGYNEQFF.